This T cell receptor (beta chain) originates from a study of early T cells in non-severe SARS-CoV-2 infection. Overall study context: Bulk RNA isolated from unsorted whole blood underwent sequencing; chains were not paired. Notes on the study in general: Anti-spike CD8 responses were favored by VDJdb matching, which missed private and CD4 specificities.

The protocol attached unique molecular identifiers to individual cDNA molecules. TCRdb re-derived calls from the 5' RACE reads in MiXCR, one entry per CDR3 protein. Of roughly 57,000 distinct CDR3 sequences listed, 13% are singletons. Per germline, CDR1 MNHEY and CDR2 SVGAGI. Between the trimmed V and J ends, which lost 2 bases and 4 bases, there was a span of 12 bases. The CDR3 sequence is 14 residues long. This clonotype came up a few times. Its target is unknown. The chain uses TRBV6-5 and TRBJ2-7; D possibly uses TRBD1 or TRBD2 (6 bases each). This receptor was obtained from an adult who was a healthcare worker with PCR-confirmed SARS-CoV-2 infection or an uninfected control (not recorded which). The sample was whole blood, taken at baseline. CDR3 sequence (DNA): TGTGCCAGCAGTTACGACGGGGGCGGTTACGAGCAGTACTTC. Translating gives CASSYDGGGYEQYF.